One and the same sample provided the 9 T cell receptor beta chains below, sequenced in a study of blood T cell repertoires in COVID-19. Clones were sequenced by immunoSEQ multiplex PCR, and TCRdb holds only the in-frame ones, with some missing. The repertoire includes about 110,000 clones, around 81% of them detected once, and approximately 4% sits in the top ten. Sequenced sample: peripheral blood. The receptors shown here come from a woman in her seventies with acute or convalescent COVID-19.

J is TRBJ2-5 and V is TRBV12-3 or TRBV12-4; D gene ambiguous. The CDR3 runs to 11 residues. With 6 bases removed from V and 5 bases from J, the gap between germline ends came to 7 bases. The CDR3 reads CASSFGETQYF. The DNA of the CDR3 is TGTGCCAGCAGCTTCGGGGAGACCCAGTACTTC.

This clone has only one observation. V and J are TRBV5-1 and TRBJ1-3; tentative D call: TRBD1 (6 bases). CDR1 is SGHRS and CDR2 is YFSETQ in the germline V gene. The CDR3 extends over 14 amino acids. Trimming took off 4 bases at V and 7 bases at J, with 15 bases between the two ends. The CDR3 protein is CASSQQGPGNTIYF. Here the CDR3 DNA reads TGCGCCAGCAGCCAACAGGGACCGGGTAACACCATATATTTT.

The chain employs TRBV7-9 and TRBJ1-1; D call uncertain. V shed 4 bases and J shed 3 bases, with 12 bases lying between them. The CDR3 is 14 amino acids. Germline assignment: CDR1 SEHNR and CDR2 FQNEAQ (reference sequence). The CDR3 nucleotides read TGTGCCAGCAGCTACGCTAACCGGGACACTGAAGCTTTCTTT. Translating it yields CASSYANRDTEAFF.

The chain links TRBV28 to TRBJ2-3; 13 bases are shared with TRBD2. J was trimmed by 6 bases and V by 2 bases; bases with no gene match: 14. The V gene's germline CDR1 is MDHEN and CDR2 SYDVKM. This CDR3 region has 19 residues. The CDR3 DNA is TGTGCCAGCAGTTTAGGTATAGGACTAGCGGGAGACAATCAGGATACGCAGTATTTT. This gives the protein CASSLGIGLAGDNQDTQYF.

This clone was seen many times. The chain is built from TRBV5-1 and TRBJ2-7; D may be TRBD1 (6 bases). Trimming pared 0 bases from V and 4 bases from J, leaving 11 bases between. CDR3 length: 14 amino acids. CDR1 SGHRS and CDR2 YFSETQ come from the germline V gene. The CDR3 region is CASSLAGQLYEQYV. DNA for the CDR3: TGCGCCAGCAGCTTGGCCGGACAGCTATACGAGCAGTACGTC.

This clone was counted once. The gene calls are TRBV19 and TRBJ2-3, with 8 bases matching TRBD2. Germline-derived CDR1 and CDR2 are LNHDA and SQIVND (reference sequence). The CDR3 has 16 residues. V trimming: 3 bases; J trimming: 6 bases; junction bases outside the gene matches: 11. The CDR3 nucleotides read TGTGCCAGTAGTATTAGAGGGACTAGGTTTAGGGATACGCAGTATTTT. It codes for CASSIRGTRFRDTQYF.

The chain is built from TRBV6-5 and TRBJ1-1, with D tentatively TRBD1 (6 bases). CDR3 size: 11 residues. Per germline, CDR1 MNHEY and CDR2 SVGAGI. Trimming pared 7 bases from V and 5 bases from J, leaving 8 bases between. CDR3 in amino acids: CASTQGTEAFF. The DNA of the CDR3 is TGTGCCAGCACCCAGGGGACTGAAGCTTTCTTT.

This chain links TRBV30 with TRBJ1-4; D is uncertain. This CDR3 has 12 residues. V lost 3 bases to trimming and J lost 2 bases, with 4 bases between them. Germline-derived CDR1 and CDR2 are GTSNPN and SVGIG (reference sequence). The CDR3 sequence: CAWSRTNEKLFF. In DNA form, the CDR3 reads TGTGCCTGGAGCCGGACTAATGAAAAACTGTTTTTT.

The chain combines TRBV4-1 with TRBJ2-7; TRBD2 is a possible D gene (7 bases). This CDR3 is built from 16 residues. V lost 1 base to trimming and J lost 2 bases, with 15 bases between them. The germline V gene encodes CDR1 MGHRA and CDR2 YSYEKL. CDR3 DNA: TGCGCCAGCAGCCAAGGGGTCGGGGGGCGCGCCTACGAGCAGTACTTC. It yields the protein CASSQGVGGRAYEQYF.